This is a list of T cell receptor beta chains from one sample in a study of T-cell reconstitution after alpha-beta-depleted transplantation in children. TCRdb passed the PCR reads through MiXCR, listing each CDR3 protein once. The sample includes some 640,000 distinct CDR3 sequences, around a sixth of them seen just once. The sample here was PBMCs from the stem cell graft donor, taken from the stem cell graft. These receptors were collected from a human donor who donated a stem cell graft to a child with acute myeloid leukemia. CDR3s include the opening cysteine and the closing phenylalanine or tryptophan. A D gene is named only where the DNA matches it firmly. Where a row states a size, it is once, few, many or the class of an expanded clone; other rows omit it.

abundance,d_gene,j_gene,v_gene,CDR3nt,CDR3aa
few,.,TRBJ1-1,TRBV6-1,TGTGCCAGCACCCGGGGGCGGGCTAAGAGCACTGAAGCTTTCTTT,CASTRGRAKSTEAFF
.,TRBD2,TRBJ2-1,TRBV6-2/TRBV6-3,TGTGCCAGCGACTGGGGGGGGAGCTCCTACAATGAGCAGTTCTTC,CASDWGGSSYNEQFF
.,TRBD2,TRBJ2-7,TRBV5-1,TGCGCCAGCAGCCGGAGCGGGGGGGCCTACGAGCAGTACTTC,CASSRSGGAYEQYF
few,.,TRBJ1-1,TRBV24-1,TGTGCCACCAGTGATTCCGGCCTAGGGAACACTGAAGCTTTCTTT,CATSDSGLGNTEAFF
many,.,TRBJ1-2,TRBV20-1,TGCAGTGCTGTGGGGTGGGGCAGCCGAAATGGCTACACCTTC,CSAVGWGSRNGYTF
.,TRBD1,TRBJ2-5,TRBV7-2,TGTGCCACAAGGGGGCGGCTAACCCAAGAGACCCAGTACTTC,CATRGRLTQETQYF
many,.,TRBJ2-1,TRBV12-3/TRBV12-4,TGTGCCAGCAGCCCTCGACAGGTATACAATGAGCAGTTCTTC,CASSPRQVYNEQFF
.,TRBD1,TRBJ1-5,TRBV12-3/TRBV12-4,TGTGCCAGCAGTTTTTTAGGGGGCACCAGGGGCAATCAGCCCCAGCATTTT,CASSFLGGTRGNQPQHF
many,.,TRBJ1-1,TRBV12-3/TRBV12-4,TGTGCCAGCAGAAGGGGGGACACTGAAGCTTTCTTT,CASRRGDTEAFF
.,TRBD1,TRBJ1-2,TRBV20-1,TGCAGTGCTATCCGGGACAGGGGGCCGGCGGTATATGGCTACACCTTC,CSAIRDRGPAVYGYTF
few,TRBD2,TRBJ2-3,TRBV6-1,TGTGCCAGCAGGCTTCTAGCGGGGGGGGGAGATACGCAGTATTTT,CASRLLAGGGDTQYF
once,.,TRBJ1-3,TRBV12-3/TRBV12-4,TGTGCCAGCAGTTACGAGGTCGGAGGGTTGAGCTCTGGAAACACCATATATTTT,CASSYEVGGLSSGNTIYF
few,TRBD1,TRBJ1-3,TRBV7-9,TGTGCCAGCAGCTCAGGGGGTTTTGGAAACACCATATATTTT,CASSSGGFGNTIYF
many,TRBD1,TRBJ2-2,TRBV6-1,TGTGCCAGCAGTCCTCAGACAGGGGCCGCCGGGGAGCTGTTTTTT,CASSPQTGAAGELFF
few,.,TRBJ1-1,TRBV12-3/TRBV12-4,TGTGCCAGCAGTCCATTTACGGGGGCGACTGAAGCTTTCTTT,CASSPFTGATEAFF
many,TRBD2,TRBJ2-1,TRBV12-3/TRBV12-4,TGTGCCAGCAGTTTAGAGACTAGCGGCAACAATGAGCAGTTCTTC,CASSLETSGNNEQFF
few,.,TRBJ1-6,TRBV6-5,TGTGCCAGCAGTTACTCGTTAAGCTCCTATAATTCACCCCTCCACTTT,CASSYSLSSYNSPLHF
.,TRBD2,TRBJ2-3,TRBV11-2,TGTGCCAGCAGCTCCCTACTAGCGGGGGGTGGGGCTAGCACAGATACGCAGTATTTT,CASSSLLAGGGASTDTQYF
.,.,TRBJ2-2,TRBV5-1,TGCGCCAGCACCCAGGGACAAAACACCGGGGAGCTGTTTTTT,CASTQGQNTGELFF
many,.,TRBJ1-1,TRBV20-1,TGCAGTGCTAGAGATCGGAGGGGGTGGGGGACTGAAGCTTTCTTT,CSARDRRGWGTEAFF